A single T cell receptor (beta chain) is shown here with its context. This sample is part of a study of T cell responses to AZD1222 COVID-19 vaccine. The CDR3 consists of 13 residues. The V gene's germline CDR1 is GTSNPN and CDR2 SVGIG (reference sequence). V lost 2 bases, J lost 5 bases, and 11 bases lay in between. Using immunoSEQ multiplex PCR, the repertoire was profiled, and TCRdb retains in-frame clones only, with some absent. The sample has under 200,000 clones, 90% to 95% seen once; the top ten hold under 2.5%. Specimen: peripheral blood, collected on day 0 of AZD1222 vaccination. The receptor was isolated from an adult in good health. The chain has TRBV30 and TRBJ2-3, with a weak D call TRBD1 (6 bases). CDR3 protein: CAWSRQGKDTQYF. In DNA, the CDR3 is TGTGCCTGGAGTCGGCAGGGGAAAGATACGCAGTATTTT.